The TCR beta chain under discussion was sequenced for a study of T cell responses to AZD1222 COVID-19 vaccine. Notes on the study in general: Females made up more of the donors, who were largely white British, and clonal diversity may have come out too low.

TCRdb's table, derived via immunoSEQ multiplex PCR, lists solely in-frame clones and lacks some. The data contain 95,000 to 150,000 clones, around 83% of them singletons. With respect to this clone: Its antigen is not known.

The specimen comprised peripheral blood, sampled 28 days after the second AZD1222 dose. The TCR sequence derives from an adult who received the AZD1222 COVID-19 vaccine.

In nucleotides, the CDR3 is TGTGCCAGCAGTATGGGGATGAATTCACCCCTCCACTTT. Its translation: CASSMGMNSPLHF. J is TRBJ1-6 and V is TRBV6-5; D not resolved. The CDR3 covers 13 residues. V gave up 5 bases and J gave up 7 bases, with 9 bases separating them. CDR1 and CDR2 from the germline V gene are MNHEY and SVGAGI.